This entry lists 2 T cell receptor beta chains sequenced from one sample in a study of T cell responses to AZD1222 COVID-19 vaccine. The table came from immunoSEQ multiplex PCR; TCRdb's copy has only in-frame clones and leaves some out. The table has 85,000 to 130,000 clones, roughly 89% seen once. Sample: peripheral blood, taken on day 0 of AZD1222 vaccination. The source of these receptors is an adult in good health.

In nucleotides, the CDR3 is TGTGCCTGGAGTCTACAGGGGGCCGTCGGTGGCTACACCTTC. Translated: CAWSLQGAVGGYTF. The chain recombines TRBV30 with TRBJ1-2; 9 bases match TRBD1. V gave up 2 bases and J gave up 7 bases; unmatched junction bases: 8. This CDR3 has 14 residues. CDR1 GTSNPN and CDR2 SVGIG come from the germline V gene (reference sequence).

This rearrangement joins TRBV28 to TRBJ2-7; D is ambiguous. CDR3 length equals 12 residues. Trimming stripped 5 bases from V and 3 bases from J, with 8 bases between. Germline-derived CDR1 and CDR2 are MDHEN and SYDVKM. The CDR3 bases are TGTGCCAGCAGTCTATATTACTACGAGCAGTACTTC. Its protein product is CASSLYYYEQYF.